This T cell receptor beta chain was retrieved from a study of OX40 agonist ivuxolimab in advanced cancers. Clones were read by immunoSEQ multiplex PCR, and TCRdb kept only the in-frame ones, dropping some. The sample shows tens of thousands of clones, roughly nine tenths of them seen only once. This specimen consisted of CD4+ or CD8+ T cells sorted from blood, obtained in a trial of the OX40 agonist ivuxolimab. The receptors here all came from an adult with an advanced solid tumor such as melanoma, head and neck, liver or kidney cancer.

This clone appeared a single time. The CDR3 DNA reads as TGTGCCACCAGCAGAGATAGGCTGTTGAGCTCCTACGAGCAGTACTTC. Encoded protein: CATSRDRLLSSYEQYF. This chain links TRBV15 with TRBJ2-7, with D unclear. There are 16 residues in the CDR3. The V gene's germline CDR1 is LNHNV and CDR2 YYDKDF (reference sequence). V lost 0 bases to trimming and J lost 0 bases, with 12 bases between them.